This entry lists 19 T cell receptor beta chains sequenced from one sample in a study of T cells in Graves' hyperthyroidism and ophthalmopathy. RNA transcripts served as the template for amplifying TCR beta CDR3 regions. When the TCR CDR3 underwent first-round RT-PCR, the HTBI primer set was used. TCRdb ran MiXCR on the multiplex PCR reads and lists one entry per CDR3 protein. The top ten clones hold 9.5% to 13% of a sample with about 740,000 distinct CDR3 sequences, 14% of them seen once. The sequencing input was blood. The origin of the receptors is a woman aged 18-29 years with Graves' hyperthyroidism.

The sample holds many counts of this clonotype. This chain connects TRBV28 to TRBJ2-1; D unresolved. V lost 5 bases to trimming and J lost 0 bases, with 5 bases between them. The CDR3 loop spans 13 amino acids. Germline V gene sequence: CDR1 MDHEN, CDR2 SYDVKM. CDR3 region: CASSSVSYNEQFF. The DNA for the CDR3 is TGTGCCAGCAGTAGCGTCTCCTACAATGAGCAGTTCTTC. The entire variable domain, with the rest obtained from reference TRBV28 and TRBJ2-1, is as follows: DVKVTQSSRYLVKRTGEKVFLECVQDMDHENMFWYRQDPGLGLRLIYFSYDVKMKEKGDIPEGYSVSREKKERFSLILESASTNQTSMYLCASSSVSYNEQFFGPGTRLTVL.

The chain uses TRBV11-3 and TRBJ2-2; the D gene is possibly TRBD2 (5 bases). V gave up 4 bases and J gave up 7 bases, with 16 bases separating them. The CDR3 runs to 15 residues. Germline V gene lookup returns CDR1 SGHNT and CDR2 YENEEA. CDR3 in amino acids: CASSSHDLGSGELFF. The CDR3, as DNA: TGTGCCAGCAGCTCACATGACCTAGGGAGCGGGGAGCTGTTTTTT.

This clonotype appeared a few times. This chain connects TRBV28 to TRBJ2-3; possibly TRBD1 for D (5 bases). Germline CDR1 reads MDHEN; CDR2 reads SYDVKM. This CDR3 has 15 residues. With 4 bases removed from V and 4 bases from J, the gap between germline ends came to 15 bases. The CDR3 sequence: CASSSPRPGPDTQYF. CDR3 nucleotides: TGTGCCAGCAGTTCCCCCCGCCCAGGGCCAGATACGCAGTATTTT.

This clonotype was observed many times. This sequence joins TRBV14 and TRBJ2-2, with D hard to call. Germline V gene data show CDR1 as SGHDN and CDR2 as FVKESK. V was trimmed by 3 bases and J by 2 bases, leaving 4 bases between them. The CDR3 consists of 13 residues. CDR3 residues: CASSHRNTGELFF. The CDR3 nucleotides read TGTGCCAGCAGCCACCGAAACACCGGGGAGCTGTTTTTT.

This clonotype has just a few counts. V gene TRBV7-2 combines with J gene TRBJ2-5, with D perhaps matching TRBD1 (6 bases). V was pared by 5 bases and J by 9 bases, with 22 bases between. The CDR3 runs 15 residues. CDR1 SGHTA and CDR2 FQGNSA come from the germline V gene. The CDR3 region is CASSPQGQGPRAQYF. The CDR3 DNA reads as TGTGCCAGCAGCCCCCAGGGGCAAGGACCTAGGGCCCAGTACTTC.

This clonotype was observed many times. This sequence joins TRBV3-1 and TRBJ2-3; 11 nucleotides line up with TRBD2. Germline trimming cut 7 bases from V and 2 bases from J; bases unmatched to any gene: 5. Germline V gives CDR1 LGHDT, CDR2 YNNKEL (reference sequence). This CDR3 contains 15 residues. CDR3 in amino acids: CASTPSGRSTDTQYF. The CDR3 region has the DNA TGTGCCAGCACACCTAGCGGGAGGTCCACAGATACGCAGTATTTT.

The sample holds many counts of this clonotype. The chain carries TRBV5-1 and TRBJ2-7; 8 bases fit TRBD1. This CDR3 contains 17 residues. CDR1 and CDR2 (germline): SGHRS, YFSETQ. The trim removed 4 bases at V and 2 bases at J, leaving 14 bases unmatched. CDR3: CASSALQSGQVPYEQYF. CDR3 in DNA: TGCGCCAGCAGCGCACTACAATCGGGACAGGTACCCTACGAGCAGTACTTC.

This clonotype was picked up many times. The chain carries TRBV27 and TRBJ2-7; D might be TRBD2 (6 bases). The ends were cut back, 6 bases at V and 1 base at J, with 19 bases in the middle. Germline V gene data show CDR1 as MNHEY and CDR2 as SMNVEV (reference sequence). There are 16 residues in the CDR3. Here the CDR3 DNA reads TGTGCCAGCAGGGAGGGTGGTTTTTCTCGTTCCTACGAGCAGTACTTC. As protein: CASREGGFSRSYEQYF.

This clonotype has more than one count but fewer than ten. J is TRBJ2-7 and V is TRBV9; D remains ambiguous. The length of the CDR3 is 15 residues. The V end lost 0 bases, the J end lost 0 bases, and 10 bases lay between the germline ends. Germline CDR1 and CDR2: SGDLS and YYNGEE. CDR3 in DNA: TGTGCCAGCAGCGTAGGAGGCCCCAACTCCTACGAGCAGTACTTC. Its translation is CASSVGGPNSYEQYF.

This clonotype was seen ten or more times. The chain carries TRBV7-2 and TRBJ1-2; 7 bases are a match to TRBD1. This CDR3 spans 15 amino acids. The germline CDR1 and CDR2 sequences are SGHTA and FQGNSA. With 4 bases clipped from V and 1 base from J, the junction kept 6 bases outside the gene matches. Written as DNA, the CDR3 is TGTGCCAGCAGCTCGTGGACAGGTCATAACTATGGCTACACCTTC. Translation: CASSSWTGHNYGYTF.

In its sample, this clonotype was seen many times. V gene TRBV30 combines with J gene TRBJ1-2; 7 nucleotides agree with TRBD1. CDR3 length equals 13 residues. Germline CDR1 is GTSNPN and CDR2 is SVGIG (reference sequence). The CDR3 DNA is TGTGGCTACCGGGACAGAACCAACTATGGCTACACCTTC. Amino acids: CGYRDRTNYGYTF.

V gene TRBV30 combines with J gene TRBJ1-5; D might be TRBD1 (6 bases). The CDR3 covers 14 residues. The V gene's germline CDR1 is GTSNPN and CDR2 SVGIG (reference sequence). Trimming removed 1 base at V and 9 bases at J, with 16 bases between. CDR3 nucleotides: TGTGCCTGGAGTGCACTTACAGGGTTTGGGCCCCAGCATTTT. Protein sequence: CAWSALTGFGPQHF.

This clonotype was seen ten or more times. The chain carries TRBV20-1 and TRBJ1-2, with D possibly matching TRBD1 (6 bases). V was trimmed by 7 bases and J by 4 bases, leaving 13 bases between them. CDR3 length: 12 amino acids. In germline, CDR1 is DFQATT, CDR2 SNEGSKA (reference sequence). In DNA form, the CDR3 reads TGCAGTGTGGCGGACAGCCTCTATGGCTACACCTTC. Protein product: CSVADSLYGYTF.

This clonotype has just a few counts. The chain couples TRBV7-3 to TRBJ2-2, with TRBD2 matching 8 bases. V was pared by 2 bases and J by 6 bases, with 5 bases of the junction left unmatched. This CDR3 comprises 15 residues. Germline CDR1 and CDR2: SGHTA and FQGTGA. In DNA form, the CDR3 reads TGTGCCAGCAGCTTATTGGGAGCGGGAGCCGGGGAGCTGTTTTTT. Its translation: CASSLLGAGAGELFF.

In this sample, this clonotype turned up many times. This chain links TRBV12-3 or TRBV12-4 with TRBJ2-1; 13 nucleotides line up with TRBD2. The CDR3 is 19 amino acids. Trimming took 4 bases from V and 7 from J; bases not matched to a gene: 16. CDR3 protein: CASSSPPGLAGVSRNEQFF. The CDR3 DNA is TGTGCCAGCAGTTCCCCACCCGGACTAGCGGGAGTCTCTAGGAATGAGCAGTTCTTC.

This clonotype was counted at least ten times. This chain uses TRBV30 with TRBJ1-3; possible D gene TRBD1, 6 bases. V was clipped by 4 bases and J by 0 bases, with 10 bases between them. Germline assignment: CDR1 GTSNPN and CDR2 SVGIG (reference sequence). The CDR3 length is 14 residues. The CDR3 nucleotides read TGTGCCTGGACTACAGGGTACTCTGGAAACACCATATATTTT. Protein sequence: CAWTTGYSGNTIYF. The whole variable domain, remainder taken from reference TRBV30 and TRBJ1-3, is SQTIHQWPATLVQPVGSPLSLECTVEGTSNPNLYWYRQAAGRGLQLLFYSVGIGQISSEVPQNLSASRPQDRQFILSSKKLLLSDSGFYLCAWTTGYSGNTIYFGEGSWLTVV.

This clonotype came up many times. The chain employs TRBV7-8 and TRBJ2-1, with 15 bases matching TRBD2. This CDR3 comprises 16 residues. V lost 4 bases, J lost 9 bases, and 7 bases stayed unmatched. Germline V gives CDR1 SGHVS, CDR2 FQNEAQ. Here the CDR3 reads CASSSGLAGGPSEQFF. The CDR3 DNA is TGTGCCAGCAGCTCCGGACTAGCGGGAGGGCCGAGTGAGCAGTTCTTC.

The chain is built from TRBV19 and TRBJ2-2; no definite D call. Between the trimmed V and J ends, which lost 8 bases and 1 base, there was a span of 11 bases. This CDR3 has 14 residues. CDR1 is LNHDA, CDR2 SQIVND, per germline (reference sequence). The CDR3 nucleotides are TGTGCCAGTCTCAGGAACTTGAACACCGGGGAGCTGTTTTTT. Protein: CASLRNLNTGELFF.

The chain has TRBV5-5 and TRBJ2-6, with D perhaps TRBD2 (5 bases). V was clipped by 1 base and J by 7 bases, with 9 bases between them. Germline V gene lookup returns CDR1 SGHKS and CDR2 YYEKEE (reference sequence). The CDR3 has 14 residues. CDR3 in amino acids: CASSLRGIANVLTF. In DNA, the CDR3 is TGTGCCAGCAGCTTGCGGGGTATAGCCAACGTCCTGACTTTC.